Only a few counts were recorded for the clone carrying this TCR beta chain. This sample was included in a study of blood T cell repertoires in COVID-19. This table comes from immunoSEQ multiplex PCR, and its TCRdb copy is limited to in-frame clones, with some not included. The repertoire consists of about 280,000 clones, with around 85% occurring once and the leading ten covering roughly 2.7%. The CDR3 length is 14 residues. Trimming at V came to 7 bases and at J to 2 bases, leaving 5 bases not matched to a gene. CDR1 is ENHRY and CDR2 is SYGVKD in the germline V gene. Material for sequencing was PBMCs or T cells enriched from blood (not recorded which). The chain carries TRBV10-3 and TRBJ1-3; 7 bases agree with TRBD1. The clonotype comes from a woman aged 45-59 years who had recovered from COVID-19. The CDR3 bases are TGTGCCATCAAACAGGGGCTTGCTGGAAACACCATATATTTT. Its translation is CAIKQGLAGNTIYF.